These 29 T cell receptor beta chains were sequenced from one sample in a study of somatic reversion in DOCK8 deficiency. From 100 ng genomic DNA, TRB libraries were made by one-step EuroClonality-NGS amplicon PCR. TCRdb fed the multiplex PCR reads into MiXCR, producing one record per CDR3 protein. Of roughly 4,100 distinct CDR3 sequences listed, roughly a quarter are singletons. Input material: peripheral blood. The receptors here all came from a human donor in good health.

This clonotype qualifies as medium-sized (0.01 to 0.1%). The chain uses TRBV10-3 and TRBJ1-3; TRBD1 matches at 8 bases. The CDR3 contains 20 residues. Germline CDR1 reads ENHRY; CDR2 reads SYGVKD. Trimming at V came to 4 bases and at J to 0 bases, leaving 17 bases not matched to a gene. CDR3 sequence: CAISAGGSGQGRGSGNTIYF. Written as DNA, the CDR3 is TGTGCCATCAGTGCCGGGGGATCCGGACAGGGCCGAGGCTCTGGAAACACCATATATTTT.

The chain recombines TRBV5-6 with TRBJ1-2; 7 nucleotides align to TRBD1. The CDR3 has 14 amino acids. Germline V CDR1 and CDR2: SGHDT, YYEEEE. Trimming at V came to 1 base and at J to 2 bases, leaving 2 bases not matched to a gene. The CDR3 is CASSLWDSNYGYTF. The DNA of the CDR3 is TGTGCCAGCAGCTTGTGGGACAGCAACTATGGCTACACCTTC.

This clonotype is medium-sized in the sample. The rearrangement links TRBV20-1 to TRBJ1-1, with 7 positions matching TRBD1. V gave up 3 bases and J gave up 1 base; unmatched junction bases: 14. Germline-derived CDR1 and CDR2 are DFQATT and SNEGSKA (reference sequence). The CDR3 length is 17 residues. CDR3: CSARGPWGQKRNTEAFF. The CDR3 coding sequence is TGCAGTGCTAGGGGGCCCTGGGGACAGAAAAGGAACACTGAAGCTTTCTTT.

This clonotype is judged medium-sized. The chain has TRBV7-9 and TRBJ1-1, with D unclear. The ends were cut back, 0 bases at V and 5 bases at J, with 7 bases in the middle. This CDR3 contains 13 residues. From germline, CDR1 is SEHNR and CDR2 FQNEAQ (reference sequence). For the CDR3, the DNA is TGTGCCAGCAGCTTAGCGGGGTTTACTGAAGCTTTCTTT. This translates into CASSLAGFTEAFF.

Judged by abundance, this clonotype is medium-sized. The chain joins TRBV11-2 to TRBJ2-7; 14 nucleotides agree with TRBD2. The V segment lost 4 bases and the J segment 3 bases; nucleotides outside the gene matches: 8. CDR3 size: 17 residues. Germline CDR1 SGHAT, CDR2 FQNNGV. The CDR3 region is CASSSRLAGGPVYEQYF. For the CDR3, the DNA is TGTGCCAGCAGCTCAAGACTAGCGGGGGGGCCTGTCTACGAGCAGTACTTC.

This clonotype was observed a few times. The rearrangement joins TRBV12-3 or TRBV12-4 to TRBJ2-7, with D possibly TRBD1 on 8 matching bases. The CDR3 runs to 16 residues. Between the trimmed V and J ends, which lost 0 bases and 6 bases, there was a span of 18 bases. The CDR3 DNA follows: TGTGCCAGCAGTTTAGCGGGGAACAGGGGGGGCCTCGAGCAGTACTTC. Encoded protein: CASSLAGNRGGLEQYF.

The CDR3 DNA follows: TGTGCCAGCACTAGGCAGTTAAATTCACCCCTCCACTTT. Its translation is CASTRQLNSPLHF. V and J are TRBV2 and TRBJ1-6; D remains ambiguous. The V gene lost 7 bases and the J gene lost 7 bases, with 11 bases spanning the gap. CDR3 size: 13 residues. Germline V gene sequence: CDR1 SNHLY, CDR2 FYNNEI.

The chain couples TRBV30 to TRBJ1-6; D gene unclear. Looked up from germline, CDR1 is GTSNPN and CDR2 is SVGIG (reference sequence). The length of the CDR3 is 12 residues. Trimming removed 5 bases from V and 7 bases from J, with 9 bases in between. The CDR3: CAWGPFNSPLHF. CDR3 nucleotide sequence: TGTGCCTGGGGGCCCTTCAATTCACCCCTCCACTTT.

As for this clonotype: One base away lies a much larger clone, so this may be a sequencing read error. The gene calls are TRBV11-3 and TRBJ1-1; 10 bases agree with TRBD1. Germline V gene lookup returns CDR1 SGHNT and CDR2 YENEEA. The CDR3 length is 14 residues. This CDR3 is CTSSSGTGDTEAFF. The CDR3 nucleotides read TGTACCAGCAGCTCCGGGACAGGGGACACTGAAGCTTTCTTT.

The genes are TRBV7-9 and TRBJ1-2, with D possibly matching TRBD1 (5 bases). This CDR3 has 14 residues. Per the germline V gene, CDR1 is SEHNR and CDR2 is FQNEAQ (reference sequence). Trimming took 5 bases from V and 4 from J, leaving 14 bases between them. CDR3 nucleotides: TGTGCCAGCAGCGATACCAGGACAATCTATGGCTACACCTTC. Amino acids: CASSDTRTIYGYTF.

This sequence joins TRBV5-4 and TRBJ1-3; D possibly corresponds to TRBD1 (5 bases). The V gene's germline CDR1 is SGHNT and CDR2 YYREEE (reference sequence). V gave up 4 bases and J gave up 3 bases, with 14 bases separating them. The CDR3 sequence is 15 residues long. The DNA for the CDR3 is TGTGCCAGCAGCGCTGGCAGGGTTGATGGAAACACCATATATTTT. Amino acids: CASSAGRVDGNTIYF.

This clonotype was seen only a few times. CDR3 DNA sequence: TGTGCCAGCAGCAGTCTTAGCGGGGGGGCGGACAATGAGCAGTTCTTC. Its protein is CASSSLSGGADNEQFF. The V and J genes are TRBV5-6 and TRBJ2-1; 11 bases fit TRBD2. Germline V gene lookup returns CDR1 SGHDT and CDR2 YYEEEE. After removal of 4 bases from V and 5 bases from J, the junction contained 8 bases not matched to a gene. The CDR3 runs 16 residues.

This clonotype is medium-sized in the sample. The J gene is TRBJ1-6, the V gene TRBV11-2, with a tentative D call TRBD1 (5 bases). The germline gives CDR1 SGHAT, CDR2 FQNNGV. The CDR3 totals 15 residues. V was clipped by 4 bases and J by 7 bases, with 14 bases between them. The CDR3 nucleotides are TGTGCCAGCAGCTATCAGGGTCGGGGGAATTCACCCCTCCACTTT. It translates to CASSYQGRGNSPLHF.

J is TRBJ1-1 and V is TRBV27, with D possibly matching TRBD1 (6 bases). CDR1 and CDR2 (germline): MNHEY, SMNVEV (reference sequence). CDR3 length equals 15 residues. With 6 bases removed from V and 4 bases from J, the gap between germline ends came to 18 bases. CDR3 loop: CASSPTGRMSTEAFF. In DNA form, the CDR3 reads TGTGCCAGCAGCCCGACAGGAAGGATGAGCACTGAAGCTTTCTTT.

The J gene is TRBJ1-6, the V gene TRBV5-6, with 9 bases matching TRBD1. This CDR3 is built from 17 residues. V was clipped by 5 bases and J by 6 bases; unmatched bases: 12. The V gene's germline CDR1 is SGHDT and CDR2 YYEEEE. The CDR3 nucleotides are TGTGCCAGCAGTCGGGGGTTGGGGACAGGGACTAATTCACCCCTCCACTTT. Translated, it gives CASSRGLGTGTNSPLHF.

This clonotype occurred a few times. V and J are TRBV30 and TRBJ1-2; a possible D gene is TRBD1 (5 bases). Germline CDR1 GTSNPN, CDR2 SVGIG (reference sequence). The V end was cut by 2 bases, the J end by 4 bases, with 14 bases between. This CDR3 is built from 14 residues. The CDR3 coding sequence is TGTGCCTGGAGTCTCAGAGGGGATGTCTATGGCTACACCTTC. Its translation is CAWSLRGDVYGYTF.

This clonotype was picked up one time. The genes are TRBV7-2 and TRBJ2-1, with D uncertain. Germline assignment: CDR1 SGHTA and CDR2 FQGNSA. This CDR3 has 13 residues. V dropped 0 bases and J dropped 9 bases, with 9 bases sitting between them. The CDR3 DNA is TGTGCCAGCAGCTTAGCGCGGTCCACTGAGCAGTTCTTC. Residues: CASSLARSTEQFF.

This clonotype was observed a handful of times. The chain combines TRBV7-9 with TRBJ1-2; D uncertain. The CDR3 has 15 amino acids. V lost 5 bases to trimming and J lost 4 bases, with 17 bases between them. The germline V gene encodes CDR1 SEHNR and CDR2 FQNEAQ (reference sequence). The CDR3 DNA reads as TGTGCCAGCAGCCTCCCCCTGGATGCACTCTATGGCTACACCTTC. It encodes CASSLPLDALYGYTF. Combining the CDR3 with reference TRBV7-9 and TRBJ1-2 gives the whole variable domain DTGVSQNPRHKITKRGQNVTFRCDPISEHNRLYWYRQTLGQGPEFLTYFQNEAQLEKSRLLSDRFSAERPKGSFSTLEIQRTEQGDSAMYLCASSLPLDALYGYTFGSGTRLTVV.

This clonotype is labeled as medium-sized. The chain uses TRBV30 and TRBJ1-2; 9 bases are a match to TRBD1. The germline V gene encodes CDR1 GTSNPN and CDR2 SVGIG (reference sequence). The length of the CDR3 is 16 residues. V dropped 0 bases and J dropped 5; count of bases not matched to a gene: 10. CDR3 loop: CAWSVPWTGVSYGYTF. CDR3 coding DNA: TGTGCCTGGAGTGTACCATGGACAGGGGTTTCTTATGGCTACACCTTC.

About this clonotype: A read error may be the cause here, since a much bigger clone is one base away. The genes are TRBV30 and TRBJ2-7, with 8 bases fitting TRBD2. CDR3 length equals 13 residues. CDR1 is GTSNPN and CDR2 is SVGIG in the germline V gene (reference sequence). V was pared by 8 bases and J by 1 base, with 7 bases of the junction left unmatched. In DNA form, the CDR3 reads TGTGCCCGAGGTTTAGCGGGATCCTACGAGCAGTACTTC. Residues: CARGLAGSYEQYF.

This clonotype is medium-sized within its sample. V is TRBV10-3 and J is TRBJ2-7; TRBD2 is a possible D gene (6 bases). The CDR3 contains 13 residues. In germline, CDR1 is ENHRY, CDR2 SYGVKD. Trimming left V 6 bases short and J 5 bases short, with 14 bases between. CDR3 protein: CAIRPGVEDEQYF. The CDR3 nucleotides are TGTGCCATCAGGCCGGGGGTCGAAGACGAGCAGTACTTC.

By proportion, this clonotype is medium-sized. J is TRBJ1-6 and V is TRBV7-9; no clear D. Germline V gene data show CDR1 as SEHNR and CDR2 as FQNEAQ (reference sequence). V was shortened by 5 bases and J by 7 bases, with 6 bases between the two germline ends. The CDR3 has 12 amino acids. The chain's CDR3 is CASSGSNSPLHF. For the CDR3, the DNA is TGTGCCAGCAGCGGATCAAATTCACCCCTCCACTTT.

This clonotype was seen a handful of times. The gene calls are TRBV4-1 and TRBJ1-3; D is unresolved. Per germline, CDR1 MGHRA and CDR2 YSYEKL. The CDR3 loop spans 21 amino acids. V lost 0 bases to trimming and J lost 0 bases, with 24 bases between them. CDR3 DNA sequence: TGCGCCAGCAGCCAAGATGTTTTCGGCCCTGGAGGGATTAGCTCTGGAAACACCATATATTTT. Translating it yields CASSQDVFGPGGISSGNTIYF.

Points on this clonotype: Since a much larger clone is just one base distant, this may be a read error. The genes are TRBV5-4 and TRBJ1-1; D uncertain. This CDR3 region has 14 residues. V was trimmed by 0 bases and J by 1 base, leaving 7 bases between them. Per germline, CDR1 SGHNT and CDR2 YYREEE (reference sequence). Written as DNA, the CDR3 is TGTGCCAGCAGCTTGGACCGGTCGAACACTGAAGCTTTCTTT. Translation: CASSLDRSNTEAFF.

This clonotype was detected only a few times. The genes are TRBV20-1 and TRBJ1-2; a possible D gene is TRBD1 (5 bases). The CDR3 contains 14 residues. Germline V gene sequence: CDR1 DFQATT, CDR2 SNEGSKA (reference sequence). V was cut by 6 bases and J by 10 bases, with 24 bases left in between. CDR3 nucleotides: TGCAGTGCCCTCACCGGGACCCGGGTTAATGACTACACCTTC. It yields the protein CSALTGTRVNDYTF.

The chain's CDR3 is CASSLTGATNEKLFF. The CDR3 DNA reads TGTGCCAGCAGTTTGACTGGAGCAACTAATGAAAAACTGTTTTTT. The V and J genes are TRBV6-5 and TRBJ1-4; D gene uncertain. CDR1 and CDR2 (germline): MNHEY, SVGAGI. The CDR3 runs to 15 residues. Trimming removed 4 bases from V and 0 bases from J, with 9 bases in between.

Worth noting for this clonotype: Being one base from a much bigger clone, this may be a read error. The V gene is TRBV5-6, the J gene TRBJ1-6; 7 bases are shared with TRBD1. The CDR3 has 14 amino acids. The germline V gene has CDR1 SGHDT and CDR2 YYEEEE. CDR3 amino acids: CAGSAGDRGSPLHF. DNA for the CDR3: TGTGCCGGCAGCGCCGGGGACAGAGGTTCACCCCTCCACTTT.

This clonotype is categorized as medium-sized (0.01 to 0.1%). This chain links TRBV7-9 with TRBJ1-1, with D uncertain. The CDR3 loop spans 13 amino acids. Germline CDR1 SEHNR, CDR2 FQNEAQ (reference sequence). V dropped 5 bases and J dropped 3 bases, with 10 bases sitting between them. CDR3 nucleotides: TGTGCCAGCAGCCCGGCGGATTACACTGAAGCTTTCTTT. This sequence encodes CASSPADYTEAFF.

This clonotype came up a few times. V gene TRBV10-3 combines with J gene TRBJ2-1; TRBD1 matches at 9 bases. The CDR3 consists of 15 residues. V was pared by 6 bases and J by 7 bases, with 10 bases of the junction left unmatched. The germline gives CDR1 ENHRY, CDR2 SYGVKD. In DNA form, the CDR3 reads TGTGCCATCAGGCTGTCCCGGGACAGGGAAAATGAGCAGTTCTTC. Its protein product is CAIRLSRDRENEQFF.